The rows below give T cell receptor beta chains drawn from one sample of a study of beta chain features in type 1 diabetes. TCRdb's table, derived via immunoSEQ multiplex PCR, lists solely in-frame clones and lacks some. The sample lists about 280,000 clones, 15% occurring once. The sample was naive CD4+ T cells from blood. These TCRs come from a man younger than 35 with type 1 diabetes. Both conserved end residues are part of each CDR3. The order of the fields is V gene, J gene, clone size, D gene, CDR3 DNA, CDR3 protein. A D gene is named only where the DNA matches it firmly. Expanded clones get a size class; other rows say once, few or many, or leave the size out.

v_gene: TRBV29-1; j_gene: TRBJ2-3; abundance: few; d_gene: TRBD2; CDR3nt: TGCAGCGTTTCACGGAAGGGGAGAACTAGCGGGAACACAGATACGCAGTATTTT; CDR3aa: CSVSRKGRTSGNTDTQYF
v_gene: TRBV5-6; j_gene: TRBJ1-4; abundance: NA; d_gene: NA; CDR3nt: TGTGCCAGCAGCTTGGATTACGGATCCGAGGTTTTT; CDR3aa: CASSLDYGSEVF
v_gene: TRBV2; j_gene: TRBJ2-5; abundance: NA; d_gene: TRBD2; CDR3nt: TGTGCCAGCTGCCTAGCGGCTCAAGAGACCCAGTACTTC; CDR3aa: CASCLAAQETQYF
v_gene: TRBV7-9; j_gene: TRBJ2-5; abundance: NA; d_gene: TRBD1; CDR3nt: TGTGCCAGCAGCGTGGACAGGGCCGGGGGGACCCAGTACTTC; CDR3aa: CASSVDRAGGTQYF
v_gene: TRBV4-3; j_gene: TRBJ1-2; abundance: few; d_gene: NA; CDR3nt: TGCGCCAGCAGCCAAGAGAACAGCCACTATGGCTACACCTTC; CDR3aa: CASSQENSHYGYTF
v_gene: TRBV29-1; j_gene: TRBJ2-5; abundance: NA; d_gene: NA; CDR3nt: TGCAGCGCCGCCGGGACCGACCTCCGGGAGCAGTACTTC; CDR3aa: CSAAGTDLREQYF
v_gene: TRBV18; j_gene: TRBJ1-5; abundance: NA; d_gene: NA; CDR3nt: TGTGCCAGCTCATCCAGACAGTCTAGCAATCAGCCCCAGCATTTT; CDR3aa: CASSSRQSSNQPQHF
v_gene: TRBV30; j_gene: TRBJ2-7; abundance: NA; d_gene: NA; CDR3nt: TGTGCCTGGAATTCAGGGGCCTACGAGCAGTACTTC; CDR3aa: CAWNSGAYEQYF
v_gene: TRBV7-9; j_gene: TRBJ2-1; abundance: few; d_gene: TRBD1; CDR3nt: TGTGCCAGCAGCCCAGGGGGCCCATATAGTGAGCAGTTCTTC; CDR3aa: CASSPGGPYSEQFF
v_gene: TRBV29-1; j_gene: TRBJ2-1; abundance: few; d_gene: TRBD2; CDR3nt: TGCAGCGTAGAGACTAGCTGGTTCGGTGAGCAGTTCTTC; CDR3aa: CSVETSWFGEQFF
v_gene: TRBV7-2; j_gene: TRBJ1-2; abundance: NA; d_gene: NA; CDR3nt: TGTGCCAGCAGCCCACGGACAGCCAACTATGGCTACACCTTC; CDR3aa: CASSPRTANYGYTF
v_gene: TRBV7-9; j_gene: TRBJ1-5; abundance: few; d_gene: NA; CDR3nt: TGTGCCAGCAGCTTATGGCCAGGGGATAGCAATCAGCCCCAGCATTTT; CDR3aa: CASSLWPGDSNQPQHF
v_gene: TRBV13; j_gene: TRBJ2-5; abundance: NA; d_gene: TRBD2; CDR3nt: TGTGCCAGCAGCCGGACTAGATGGGCCAAAGAGACCCAGTACTTC; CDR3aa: CASSRTRWAKETQYF
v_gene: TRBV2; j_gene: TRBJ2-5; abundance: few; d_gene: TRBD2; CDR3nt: TGTGCCAGCAGATACGGGGGGGCGGAGACCCAGTACTTC; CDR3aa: CASRYGGAETQYF
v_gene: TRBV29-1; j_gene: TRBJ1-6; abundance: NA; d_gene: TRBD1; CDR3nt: TGCAGCGTTCAACAGGGGAGTGGATCACCCCTCCACTTT; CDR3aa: CSVQQGSGSPLHF
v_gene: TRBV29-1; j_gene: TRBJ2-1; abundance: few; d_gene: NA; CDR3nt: TGCAGCGTTGAGCAGGACAAATACAATGAGCAGTTCTTC; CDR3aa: CSVEQDKYNEQFF
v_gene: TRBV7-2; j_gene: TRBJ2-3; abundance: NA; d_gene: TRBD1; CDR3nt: TGTGCCAGCAGCTACCGTCCCGGGACAGGGACTAGCACAGATACGCAGTATTTT; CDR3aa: CASSYRPGTGTSTDTQYF
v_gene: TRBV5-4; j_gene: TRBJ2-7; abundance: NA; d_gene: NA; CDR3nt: TGTGCCAGCAGCTCAGCCCTCGGACAGAATTACGAGCAGTACTTC; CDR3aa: CASSSALGQNYEQYF
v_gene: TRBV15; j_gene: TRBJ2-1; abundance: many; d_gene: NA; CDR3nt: TGTGCCACCAGCAGAGATGCGTATAATGAGCAGTTCTTC; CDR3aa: CATSRDAYNEQFF
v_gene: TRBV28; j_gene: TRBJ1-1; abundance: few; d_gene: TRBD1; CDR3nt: TGTGCCAGCAAACCAGGGGGGATAAGTGAAGCTTTCTTT; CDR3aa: CASKPGGISEAFF
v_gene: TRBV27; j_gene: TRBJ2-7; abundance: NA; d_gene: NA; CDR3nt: TGTGCCAGCAGTTTATCAACGGGTTACGAGCAGTACTTC; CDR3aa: CASSLSTGYEQYF
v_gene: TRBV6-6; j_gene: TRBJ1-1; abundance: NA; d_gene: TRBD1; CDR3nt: TGTGCCAGCATCCCCGGGACAGCAAACACTGAAGCTTTCTTT; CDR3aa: CASIPGTANTEAFF
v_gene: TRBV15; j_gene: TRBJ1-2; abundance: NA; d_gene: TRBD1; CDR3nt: TGTGCCACCAGCAATTTTCGGGACAGGGCCTCTTATGGCTACACCTTC; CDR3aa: CATSNFRDRASYGYTF
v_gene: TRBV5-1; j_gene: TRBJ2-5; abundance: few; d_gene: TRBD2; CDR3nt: TGCGCCAGCAGCTTACTAGCGGGCGCGAACCAAGAGACCCAGTACTTC; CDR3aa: CASSLLAGANQETQYF
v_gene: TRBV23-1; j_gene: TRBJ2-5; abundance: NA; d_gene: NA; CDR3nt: TGCGCCAGCTCCTCTCAAGGGGTGATTGCAGAGACCCAGTACTTC; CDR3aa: CASSSQGVIAETQYF
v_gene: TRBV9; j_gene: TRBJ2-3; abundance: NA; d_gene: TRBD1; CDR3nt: TGTGCCAGCAGCCCTGGGAGGACAGGGGTCACAGATACGCAGTATTTT; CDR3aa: CASSPGRTGVTDTQYF
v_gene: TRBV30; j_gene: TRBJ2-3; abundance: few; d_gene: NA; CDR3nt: TGTGCGACCATGGCCGGGTATAGCACAGATACGCAGTATTTT; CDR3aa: CATMAGYSTDTQYF
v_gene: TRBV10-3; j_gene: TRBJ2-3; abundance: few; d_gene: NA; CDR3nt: TGTGCCATCAATCCCGGGGCTAGCGGCACAGATACGCAGTATTTT; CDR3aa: CAINPGASGTDTQYF
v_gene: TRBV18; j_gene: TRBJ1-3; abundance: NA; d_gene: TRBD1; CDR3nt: TGTGCCAGCTCATCCACCGGGACAGGTTCCTCTGGAAACACCATATATTTT; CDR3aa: CASSSTGTGSSGNTIYF
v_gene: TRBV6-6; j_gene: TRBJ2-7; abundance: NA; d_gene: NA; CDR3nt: TGTGCCAGCAGTTACTCGGACAGCAACTACGAGCAGTACTTC; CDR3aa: CASSYSDSNYEQYF
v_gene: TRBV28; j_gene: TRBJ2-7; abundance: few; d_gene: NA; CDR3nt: TGTGCCAGCAGTTCCCTGACAGGCTCCTACGAGCAGTACTTC; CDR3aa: CASSSLTGSYEQYF
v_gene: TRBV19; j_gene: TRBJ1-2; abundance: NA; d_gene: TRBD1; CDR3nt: TGTGCCAGTAGTCCGCGTGACAGGGCCAACTATGGCTACACCTTC; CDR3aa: CASSPRDRANYGYTF
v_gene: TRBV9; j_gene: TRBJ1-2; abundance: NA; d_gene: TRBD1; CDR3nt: TGTGCCAGCAGCGTACGTCGGGACAGGGCTGACTATGGCTACACCTTC; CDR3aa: CASSVRRDRADYGYTF
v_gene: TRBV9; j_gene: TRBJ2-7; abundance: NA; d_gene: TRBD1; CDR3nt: TGTGCCAGCAGCGTAGGGCTGGGACAGGGCTCCTACGAGCAGTACTTC; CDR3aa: CASSVGLGQGSYEQYF
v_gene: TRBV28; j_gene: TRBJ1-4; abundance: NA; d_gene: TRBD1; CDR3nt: TGTGCCAGCAGTCTCCGACAGGGGATCCTCAATGAAAAACTGTTTTTT; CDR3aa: CASSLRQGILNEKLFF
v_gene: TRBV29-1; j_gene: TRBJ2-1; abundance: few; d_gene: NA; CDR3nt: TGCAGCGCCGAGGGGGATGGGAGCTCCTACAATGAGCAGTTCTTC; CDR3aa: CSAEGDGSSYNEQFF
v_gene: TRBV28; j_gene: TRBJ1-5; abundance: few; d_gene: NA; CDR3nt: TGTGCCAGCAGTTTATACCGGCAGCCCCAGCATTTT; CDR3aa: CASSLYRQPQHF
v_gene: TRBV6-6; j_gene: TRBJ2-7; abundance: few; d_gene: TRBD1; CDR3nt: TGTGCCAGCAGTTACCCGGGACAGGGGGCAAGGGAGCAGTACTTC; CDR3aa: CASSYPGQGAREQYF
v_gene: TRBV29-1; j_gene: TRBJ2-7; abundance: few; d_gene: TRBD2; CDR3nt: TGCAGCGTAGTAACCGGGACTAGCGACGAGCAGTACTTC; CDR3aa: CSVVTGTSDEQYF
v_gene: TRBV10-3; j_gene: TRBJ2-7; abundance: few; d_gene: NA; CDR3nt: TGTGCCATCGCCCCACGTACGAGTATCCCCTACGAGCAGTACTTC; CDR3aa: CAIAPRTSIPYEQYF
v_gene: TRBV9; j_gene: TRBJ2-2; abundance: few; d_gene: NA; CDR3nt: TGTGCCGGGTCTCAGGGCGGCACCGGGGAGCTGTTTTTT; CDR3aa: CAGSQGGTGELFF
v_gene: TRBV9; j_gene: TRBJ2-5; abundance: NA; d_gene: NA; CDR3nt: TGTGCCAGCAGCGACGGGGGACGGGAGACCCAGTACTTC; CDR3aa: CASSDGGRETQYF
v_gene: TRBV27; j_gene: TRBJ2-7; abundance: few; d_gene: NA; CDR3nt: TGTGCCAGCAGTTTTAACAGGGAAAGCTCCTACGAGCAGTACTTC; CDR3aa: CASSFNRESSYEQYF
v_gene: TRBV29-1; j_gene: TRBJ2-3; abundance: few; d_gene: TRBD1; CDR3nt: TGCAGCGTGCGGGGTGGGACAGGGGTGACAGATACGCAGTATTTT; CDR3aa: CSVRGGTGVTDTQYF
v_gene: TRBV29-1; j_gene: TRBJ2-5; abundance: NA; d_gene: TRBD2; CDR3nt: TGCAGCCATGGCGGGCTAGCGGGTACCCAAGAGACCCAGTACTTC; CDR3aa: CSHGGLAGTQETQYF
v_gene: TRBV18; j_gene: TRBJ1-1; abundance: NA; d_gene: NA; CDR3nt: TGTGCCAGCTCCCCCACGCTGGGAAGGCAGGGCGGATTCAAAGCTTTCTTT; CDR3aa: CASSPTLGRQGGFKAFF
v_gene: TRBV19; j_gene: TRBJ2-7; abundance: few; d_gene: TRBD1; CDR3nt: TGTGCCAGTAGTTGGGACAGGGGCTACGAGCAGTACTTC; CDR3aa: CASSWDRGYEQYF
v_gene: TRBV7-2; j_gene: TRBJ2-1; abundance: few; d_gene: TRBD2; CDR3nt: TGTGCCAGCAGCTTAGTAGGCGGGAGCTCCTACAATGAGCAGTTCTTC; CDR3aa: CASSLVGGSSYNEQFF
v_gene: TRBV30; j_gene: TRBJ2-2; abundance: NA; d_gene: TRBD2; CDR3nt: TGTGCCTGGAGCCTACTAGCGACAACCTCGGCCGGGGAGCTGTTTTTT; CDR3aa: CAWSLLATTSAGELFF
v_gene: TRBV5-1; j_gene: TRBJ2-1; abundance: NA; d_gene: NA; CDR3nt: TGCGCCAGCATCCACCAGGGAAATGAGCAGTTCTTC; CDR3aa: CASIHQGNEQFF
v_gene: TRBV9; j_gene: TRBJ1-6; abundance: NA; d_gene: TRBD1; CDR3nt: TGTGCCAGCAGCACAGGGGATTCACCCCTCCACTTT; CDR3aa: CASSTGDSPLHF
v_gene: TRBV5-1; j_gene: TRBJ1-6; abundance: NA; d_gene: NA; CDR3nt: TGCGCCAGCAGAATGGAGTACCGGAGTACAGGGACCTCTTATAATTCACCCCTCCACTTT; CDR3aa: CASRMEYRSTGTSYNSPLHF
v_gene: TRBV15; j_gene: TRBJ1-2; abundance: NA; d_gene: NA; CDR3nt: TGTGCCACCAGCAGACAAACTTCAGGGCGCTATGGCTACACCTTC; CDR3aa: CATSRQTSGRYGYTF
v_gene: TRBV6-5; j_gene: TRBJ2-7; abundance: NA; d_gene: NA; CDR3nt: TGTGCCAGCAGTAGACTGGGGCTCTCCTACGAGCAGTACTTC; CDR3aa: CASSRLGLSYEQYF
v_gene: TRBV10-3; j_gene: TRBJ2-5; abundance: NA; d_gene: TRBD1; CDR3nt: TGTGCCGTCGGGACAGGCGTACAAGAGACCCAGTACTTC; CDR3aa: CAVGTGVQETQYF